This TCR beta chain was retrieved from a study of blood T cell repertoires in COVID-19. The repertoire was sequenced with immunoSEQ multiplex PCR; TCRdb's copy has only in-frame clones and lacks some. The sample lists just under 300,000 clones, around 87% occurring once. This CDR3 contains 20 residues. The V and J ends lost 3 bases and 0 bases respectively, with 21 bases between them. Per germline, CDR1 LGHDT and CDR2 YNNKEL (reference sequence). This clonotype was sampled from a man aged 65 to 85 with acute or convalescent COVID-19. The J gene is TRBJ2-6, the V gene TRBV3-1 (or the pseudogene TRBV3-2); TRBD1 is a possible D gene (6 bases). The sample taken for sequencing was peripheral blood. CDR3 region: CASSQWGLAARGSGANVLTF. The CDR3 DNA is TGTGCCAGCAGCCAGTGGGGTCTGGCGGCCAGGGGCTCTGGGGCCAACGTCCTGACTTTC.